This T cell receptor beta chain emerged from a study of T cell responses to AZD1222 COVID-19 vaccine. General study results and limits: CD4 TCRs covered the whole spike, strongest at regions 160-218 and 743-854. In the spike-specific TCR repertoire, nearly half reportedly target unmutated variant regions.

Sequencing used immunoSEQ multiplex PCR; TCRdb keeps in-frame clones, though not all of them. Of about 70,000 clones listed, roughly 90% are singletons. A word on this clone: Its target is unknown.

Germline loops: CDR1 KGHSH, CDR2 LQKENI. This CDR3 is built from 13 residues. Deletions cut 2 bases from V and 2 bases from J, with 3 bases between. The gene calls are TRBV18 and TRBJ2-2; D is ambiguous. This sequence originates from an adult in good health. The input for sequencing was peripheral blood, taken on day 0 of MenACWY control vaccination. The DNA of the CDR3 is TGTGCCAGCTCACCATCAAACACCGGGGAGCTGTTTTTT. It encodes CASSPSNTGELFF.